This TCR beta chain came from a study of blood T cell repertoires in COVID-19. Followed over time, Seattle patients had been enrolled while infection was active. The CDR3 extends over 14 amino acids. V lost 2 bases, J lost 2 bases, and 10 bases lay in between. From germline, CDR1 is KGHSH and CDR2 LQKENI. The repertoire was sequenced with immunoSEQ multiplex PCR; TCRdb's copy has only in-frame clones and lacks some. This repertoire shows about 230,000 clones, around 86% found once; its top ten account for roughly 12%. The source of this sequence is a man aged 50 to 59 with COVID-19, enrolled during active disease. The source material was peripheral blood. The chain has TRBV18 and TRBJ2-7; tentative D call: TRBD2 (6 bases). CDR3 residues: CASSPGAGTYEQYF. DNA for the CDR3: TGTGCCAGCTCACCAGGTGCGGGGACCTACGAGCAGTACTTC. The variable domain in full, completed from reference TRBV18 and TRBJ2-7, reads NAGVMQNPRHLVRRRGQEARLRCSPMKGHSHVYWYRQLPEEGLKFMVYLQKENIIDESGMPKERFSAEFPKEGPSILRIQQVVRGDSAAYFCASSPGAGTYEQYFGPGTRLTVT.